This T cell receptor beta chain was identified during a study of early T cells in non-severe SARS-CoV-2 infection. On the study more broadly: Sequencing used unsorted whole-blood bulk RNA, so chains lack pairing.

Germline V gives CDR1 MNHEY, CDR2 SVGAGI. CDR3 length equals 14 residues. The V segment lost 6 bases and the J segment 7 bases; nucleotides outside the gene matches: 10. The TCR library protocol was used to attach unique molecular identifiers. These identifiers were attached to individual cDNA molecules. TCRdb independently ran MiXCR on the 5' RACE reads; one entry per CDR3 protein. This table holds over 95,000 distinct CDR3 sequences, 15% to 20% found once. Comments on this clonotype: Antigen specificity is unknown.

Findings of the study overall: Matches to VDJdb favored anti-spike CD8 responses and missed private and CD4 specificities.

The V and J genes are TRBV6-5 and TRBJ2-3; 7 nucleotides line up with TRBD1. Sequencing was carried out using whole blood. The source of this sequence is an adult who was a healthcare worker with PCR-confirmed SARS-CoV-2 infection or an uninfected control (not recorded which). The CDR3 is CASSPGGRANTQYF. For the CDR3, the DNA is TGTGCCAGCAGCCCAGGGGGTAGAGCTAATACGCAGTATTTT.